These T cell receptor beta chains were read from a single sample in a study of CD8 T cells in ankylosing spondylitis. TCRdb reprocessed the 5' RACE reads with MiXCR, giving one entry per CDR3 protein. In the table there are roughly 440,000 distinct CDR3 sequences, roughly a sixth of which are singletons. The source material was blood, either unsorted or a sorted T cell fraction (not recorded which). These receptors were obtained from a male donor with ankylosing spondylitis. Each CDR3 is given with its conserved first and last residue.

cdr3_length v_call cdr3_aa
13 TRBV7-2 CASSITATGELFF
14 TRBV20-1 CSAPRGYETDTQYF
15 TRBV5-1 CASSFNRESTDTQYF
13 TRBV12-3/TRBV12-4 CASSLKDPEKLFF
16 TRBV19 CASSIAGTLLYGELFF
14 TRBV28 CASSLLAGYYEQYF
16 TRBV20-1 CSVNPSTGGSNQPQHF
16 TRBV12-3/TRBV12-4 CASTLGAAANGYGYTF
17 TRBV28 CASSLVRGTHASVELFF
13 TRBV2 CASEDGVNTEAFF
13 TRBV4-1 CASSQVAIDTQYF
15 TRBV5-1 CASTSTPGDNYGYTF
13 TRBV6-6 CASSPETYNEQFF
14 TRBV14 CASSRRKGGTEAFF
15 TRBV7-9 CASSLRQTLNTEAFF
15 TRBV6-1 CASSAAGGPNYGYTF
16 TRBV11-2 CASSDVGGGQRNEQFF
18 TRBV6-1 CASSESPTSGRTYNEQFF
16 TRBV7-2 CASGQGGTVPTDTQYF
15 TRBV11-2 CASSLSRSYNSPLHF
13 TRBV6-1 CASSVTQDTEAFF
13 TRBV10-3 CANRPSSGNTIYF
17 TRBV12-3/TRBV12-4 CASSLGREGQSNQPQHF
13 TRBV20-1 CSARVLLDTEAFF
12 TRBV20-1 CSAWDRPYEQYF
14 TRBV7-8 CASSFRQATDTQYF
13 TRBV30 CAWRRQGIGEQFF
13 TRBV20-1 CSARTLAGNEQFF
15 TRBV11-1 CASSPDRGLSYEQYF
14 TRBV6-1 CASNRGAKNTEAFF
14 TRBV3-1 CASSPLPDPETQYF
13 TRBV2 CASSGSVNYGYTF
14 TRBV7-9 CASSRQGEFYEQYF
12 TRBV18 CASSPMGIEAFF
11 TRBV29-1 CSARTWTEAFF
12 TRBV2 CASRYRVETQYF
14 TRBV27 CASSRTGSGSPLHF
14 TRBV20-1 CSATLLAGAYEQYF
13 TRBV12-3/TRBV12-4 CASSLGQGTGYTF
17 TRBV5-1 CASSLSPGQGTLGEQYF
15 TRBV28 CASSLRVAGSYEQYF
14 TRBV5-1 CASSLEYTHNEQFF
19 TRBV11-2 CASSSKLGRGASDSYEQYF
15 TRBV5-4 CASTQGPSSYNEQFF
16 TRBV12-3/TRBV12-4 CASRSGLAGRTGELFF
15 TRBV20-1 CSANPPAGPQETQYF
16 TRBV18 CASSPSAQVEGSEAFF
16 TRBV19 CASRDGGTGGTQPQHF
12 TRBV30 CAWGQENTEAFF
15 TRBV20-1 CSARPSGLAGREQYF
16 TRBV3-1 CASSRVMDRINSPLHF
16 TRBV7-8 CASSFEGRDTRQPQHF
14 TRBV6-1 CASRERSDGEKLFF
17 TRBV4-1 CASSHRAARLSEEKLFF